This T cell receptor beta chain appears in the sequencing data of a study of Graves' ophthalmopathy and Graves' hyperthyroidism (dated by TCRdb to 2017 to 2018). About the full investigation: Peripheral blood was collected at initial diagnosis, before any treatment. In total, around 130 blood samples were TCR-sequenced: some 43 ophthalmopathy, over 70 hyperthyroidism and about 17 hyperthyroidism-to-ophthalmopathy patients. A discovery set of 100 patients (roughly 43 ophthalmopathy, 57 stable hyperthyroidism) was enrolled to explore V-J signatures distinguishing ophthalmopathy from hyperthyroidism. For independent validation, a separate cohort was made up of approximately 19 hyperthyroidism patients plus 17 patients who later progressed from hyperthyroidism to ophthalmopathy. Once sampling was done, hyperthyroidism patients were given methimazole at a starting dose of 30 mg daily, while ophthalmopathy patients were given high-dose intravenous methylprednisolone. The study used signatures of the TCR beta repertoire to tell Graves' ophthalmopathy apart from Graves' hyperthyroidism and to predict which patients would progress to ophthalmopathy. In more than five hyperthyroidism patients, the T-cell repertoires found in thyroid tissue were compared with those found in blood.

The ophthalmopathy patients had moderately to severely active disease, with a Clinical Activity Score of 3 or higher, a NOSPECS grade of 4 or higher, and a disease duration of less than 3 months. Patients with other autoimmune diseases, uncontrolled infections, pregnancy or lactation were excluded. Clinical symptoms, serum thyroxine, TRAb, thyroid ultrasound and orbital computed tomography were used for diagnosis. Using Ficoll-Paque density gradient centrifugation, PBMCs were isolated from roughly 9.2 ml of fresh peripheral blood. Total RNA was extracted using Trizol reagent, and RNA quality was checked on an Agilent 2100 Bioanalyzer. Summary of the overall study and its limitations: The 13-signature model separated ophthalmopathy from stable hyperthyroidism with roughly 90% sensitivity and 81.08% specificity in cross-validation, and 80%/75% in the test set. In validation, the model predicted ophthalmopathy progression with about 71% sensitivity and roughly 72% specificity; eleven to twelve predicted patients were CT-confirmed with GO in a median of approximately six months. Most of the expanded thyroid clonotypes with a frequency above 0.001 were also detected in blood, and it was suggested that the thyroid immune response may be reflected by blood repertoires. Sample size was not statistically predetermined, and group allocation was not concealed from the investigators.

Notes on this clonotype: There is no known antigen for this receptor. No much larger clone is present one base from it, and per-base qualities are unavailable.

CDR3 length: 15 amino acids, cysteine to phenylalanine. Only CDR3 DNA is held: 45 bases, read in frame from base 1. V is reduced by 10 bases and J by 3 bases, leaving a spacing of 21 bases between them. CDR1 and CDR2 are drawn from the germline V gene: ENHRY, SYGVKD. TCR beta CDR3 regions were amplified from RNA transcripts for repertoire sequencing. A first-round RT-PCR used HTBI primers with the Qiagen OneStep RT-PCR kit, followed by a second-round multiplex PCR, size selection and purification. Libraries were sequenced paired-end with 100 bp reads on an Illumina HiSeq2000. Per the authors' processing: Reads were processed with SOAPnuke, discarding reads with adapters, uncalled bases, mean Phred below 15, or no exact constant-primer or identifier match. COPE v1.2.5 was used to merge the high-quality paired reads. Clonotypes were defined as unique nucleotide sequences and were aligned to IMGT TRB V, D and J references using MiTCR v1.1. Analysis was restricted to V-J combinations with a frequency above 0.0001, which covered 99% to 99.2% of repertoires. A TCR clonal expansion and chaos score per V-J combination was defined as the ratio of F50 clonal expansion to chaos observed in the TCRdist matrix. Welch's t-statistics and random forest were used to reduce features to 13 V-J combinations, which were fed into a naive Bayes classifier. Thyroid-blood repertoire similarity was quantified with the Morisita-Horn index. The public reads were reprocessed in TCRdb via fastp at Q25 and MiXCR, keeping in-frame beta chains. Each entry is one CDR3 protein sequence, shown with its most common DNA and genes. Here the V and J calls rest on TCRdb's processing, not on the authors' analysis. This sample holds more than 550,000 distinct CDR3 sequences; roughly 39% were observed only once. The ten largest clonotypes hold over 2.5% of the sample.

The source is an adult man with Graves' ophthalmopathy. The sample was peripheral blood. Recombination joined TRBV10-3 with TRBJ2-5; the D gene is tentatively TRBD1 or TRBD2, each matching 5 bases. The sequence in DNA is TGTGCCAGCACCATATACGGGACGCCCAAAGAGACCCAGTACTTC. Its protein product is CASTIYGTPKETQYF.